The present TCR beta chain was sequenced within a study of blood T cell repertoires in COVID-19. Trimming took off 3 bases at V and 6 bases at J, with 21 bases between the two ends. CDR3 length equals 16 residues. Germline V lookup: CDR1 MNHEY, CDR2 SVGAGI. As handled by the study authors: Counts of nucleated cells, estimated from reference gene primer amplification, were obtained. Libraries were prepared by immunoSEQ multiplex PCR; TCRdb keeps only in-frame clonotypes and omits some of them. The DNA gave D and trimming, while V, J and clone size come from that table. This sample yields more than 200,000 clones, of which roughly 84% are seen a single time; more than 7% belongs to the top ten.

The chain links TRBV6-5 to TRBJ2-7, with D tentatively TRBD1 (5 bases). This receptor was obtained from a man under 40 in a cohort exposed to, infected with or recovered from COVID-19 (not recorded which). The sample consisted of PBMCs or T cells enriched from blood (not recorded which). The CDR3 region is CASSYSFSTVRGEQYF. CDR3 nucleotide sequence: TGTGCCAGCAGTTATTCGTTTTCGACAGTAAGAGGCGAGCAGTACTTC.